The entry below gives a single TCR beta chain sequence along with its context. This specimen comes from a study of T cell changes during pregnancy in multiple sclerosis. There are 12 residues in the CDR3. CDR1 SGDLS and CDR2 YYNGEE come from the germline V gene. V dropped 3 bases and J dropped 6 bases, with 10 bases sitting between them. Measured with immunoSEQ multiplex PCR; TCRdb has only the in-frame clones, and not every one. This table has approximately 60,000 clones, approximately 90% appearing once. V is TRBV9 and J is TRBJ2-7; no reliable D call. This clonotype originated in a female donor with multiple sclerosis, enrolled in a pregnancy study. The sample here was peripheral blood, taken in the first trimester of pregnancy. The CDR3, as DNA: TGTGCCAGCAGCGCCCGTACGGGCGAGCAGTACTTC. It specifies CASSARTGEQYF.